Shown below are 7 T cell receptor beta chains from a single sample sequenced in a study of CD8 T cells in ankylosing spondylitis. TCRdb re-derived calls from the 5' RACE reads in MiXCR, one entry per CDR3 protein. The sample lists approximately 250,000 distinct CDR3 sequences, under 8.5% seen once, with 4.8% in the top ten. The sample consisted of blood, either unsorted or a sorted T cell fraction (not recorded which). The receptors here all came from a female donor with ankylosing spondylitis or in good health (not recorded which).

This clonotype was recorded at least ten times. The chain carries TRBV6-5 and TRBJ1-2; no definite D call. The CDR3 totals 11 residues. In germline, CDR1 is MNHEY, CDR2 SVGAGI. V lost 8 bases and J 5 bases, leaving 9 bases between the germline ends. This chain's CDR3 is CASVSEYGYTF. In DNA form, the CDR3 reads TGTGCCAGCGTCTCGGAGTATGGCTACACCTTC.

This clonotype was detected many times. V usage is TRBV5-1 and J usage is TRBJ2-2; D gene unclear. Deletions cut 6 bases from V and 1 base from J, with 7 bases between. The CDR3 loop spans 13 amino acids. From germline, CDR1 is SGHRS and CDR2 YFSETQ. CDR3 nucleotide sequence: TGCGCCAGCACCCCCTTGAACACCGGGGAGCTGTTTTTT. Encoded protein: CASTPLNTGELFF. The entire variable domain, with the rest obtained from reference TRBV5-1 and TRBJ2-2, is as follows: KAGVTQTPRYLIKTRGQQVTLSCSPISGHRSVSWYQQTPGQGLQFLFEYFSETQRNKGNFPGRFSGRQFSNSRSEMNVSTLELGDSALYLCASTPLNTGELFFGEGSRLTVL.

Ten or more counts support this clonotype. J is TRBJ2-1 and V is TRBV29-1; 10 bases agree with TRBD2. The V gene's germline CDR1 is SQVTM and CDR2 ANQGSEA. The ends lost 7 bases at V and 8 bases at J; junction bases unmatched: 11. The CDR3 consists of 14 residues. This CDR3 is CSGTLAGGLDEQFF. The CDR3 DNA reads as TGCAGCGGAACCTTAGCGGGAGGTCTGGATGAGCAGTTCTTC.

In its sample, this clonotype was seen many times. The J gene is TRBJ2-2, the V gene TRBV10-2; a possible D gene is TRBD1 (6 bases). Trimming left V 4 bases short and J 8 bases short, with 17 bases between. This CDR3 spans 15 amino acids. Germline assignment: CDR1 WSHSY and CDR2 SAAADI. The CDR3 nucleotides read TGCGCCAGCAGTGGTAGCAGGGGTTTGACGGGGGAGCTGTTTTTT. This encodes CASSGSRGLTGELFF.

Ten or more counts support this clonotype. The chain recombines TRBV7-8 with TRBJ2-1, with TRBD1 matching over 9 bases. Germline assignment: CDR1 SGHVS and CDR2 FQNEAQ. The ends lost 6 bases at V and 5 bases at J; junction bases unmatched: 8. The CDR3 contains 15 residues. CDR3 coding DNA: TGTGCCAGCAGTGAGTCCGGGACAGGGAACAATGAGCAGTTCTTC. This gives the protein CASSESGTGNNEQFF.

This clonotype was observed at least ten times. The chain uses TRBV27 and TRBJ2-7; 12 nucleotides align to TRBD2. Trimming at V came to 1 base and at J to 5 bases, leaving 3 bases not matched to a gene. CDR1 and CDR2 (germline): MNHEY, SMNVEV (reference sequence). CDR3 length equals 15 residues. The CDR3 spells CASSLYPSGRDEQYF. The CDR3 DNA reads TGTGCCAGCAGTTTATACCCTAGCGGGAGGGACGAGCAGTACTTC.

This clonotype was seen many times. The CDR3 DNA follows: TGTGCCAGCGGACGAGGCGTCGGACGGGATCAGCAGTTCTTC. Translation gives CASGRGVGRDQQFF. The chain carries TRBV12-3 or TRBV12-4 and TRBJ2-1; weak D call: TRBD2 (5 bases). The CDR3 consists of 14 residues. Between the trimmed V and J ends, which lost 8 bases and 11 bases, there was a span of 22 bases.